The 8 T cell receptor beta chains below come from one sample, sequenced in a study of blood T cell repertoires in COVID-19. Generated by immunoSEQ multiplex PCR, the TCRdb table keeps only in-frame clones and is missing some. The table includes 84,000 or so clones, around 81% detected once. Sequenced sample: peripheral blood. All receptors come from a man aged 80 or over with active or convalescent COVID-19.

V and J are TRBV27 and TRBJ1-1; D possibly corresponds to TRBD1 (5 bases). The germline V gene has CDR1 MNHEY and CDR2 SMNVEV (reference sequence). The CDR3 consists of 15 residues. The V and J ends lost 5 bases and 0 bases respectively, with 13 bases between them. The CDR3 sequence: CASSTQQVMNTEAFF. The CDR3 DNA reads as TGTGCCAGCAGTACCCAACAGGTTATGAACACTGAAGCTTTCTTT.

This clone appeared a few times. V is TRBV3-1 (or the pseudogene TRBV3-2) and J is TRBJ2-3, with 12 bases that match TRBD2. Losses at the gene ends were 4 bases for V and 1 base for J; bases not matched to a gene: 3. Germline CDR1 reads LGHDT; CDR2 reads YNNKEL (reference sequence). The CDR3 length is 16 residues. CDR3 DNA: TGTGCCAGCAGCCCACTAGCGGGAGGACGCACAGATACGCAGTATTTT. It translates to CASSPLAGGRTDTQYF.

The rearrangement links TRBV6-4 to TRBJ1-2, with 9 bases that match TRBD1. The CDR3 contains 14 residues. J was trimmed by 4 bases and V by 5 bases; bases with no gene match: 5. Germline CDR1 MRHNA, CDR2 SNTAGT. This chain's CDR3 is CASSPGTGLYGYTF. As DNA, the CDR3 is TGTGCCAGCAGTCCGGGGACAGGGCTCTATGGCTACACCTTC.

This clone was recorded only once. The V gene is TRBV5-5, the J gene TRBJ1-3; the D is unclear. V was clipped by 7 bases and J by 0 bases, with 14 bases between them. CDR1 is SGHKS and CDR2 is YYEKEE in the germline V gene (reference sequence). CDR3 length: 15 residues. The CDR3 coding sequence is TGTGCCAGCTCCCCTGGGCACACCTCTGGAAACACCATATATTTT. Protein product: CASSPGHTSGNTIYF. Combining the CDR3 with reference TRBV5-5 and TRBJ1-3 gives the whole variable domain DAGVTQSPTHLIKTRGQQVTLRCSPISGHKSVSWYQQVLGQGPQFIFQYYEKEERGRGNFPDRFSARQFPNYSSELNVNALLLGDSALYLCASSPGHTSGNTIYFGEGSWLTVV.

The V and J genes are TRBV27 and TRBJ1-6; 8 positions match TRBD1. Germline loops: CDR1 MNHEY, CDR2 SMNVEV (reference sequence). This CDR3 has 17 amino acids. The ends lost 2 bases at V and 1 base at J; junction bases unmatched: 4. Here the CDR3 DNA reads TGTGCCAGCAGTTTAACAGGGGGAGGTTCCTATAATTCACCCCTCCACTTT. Protein product: CASSLTGGGSYNSPLHF.

The chain links TRBV3-1 (or the pseudogene TRBV3-2) to TRBJ2-4, with 7 bases identical to TRBD1. This CDR3 region has 18 residues. Germline CDR1 reads LGHDT; CDR2 reads YNNKEL (reference sequence). V dropped 3 bases and J dropped 0; count of bases not matched to a gene: 11. The CDR3 DNA reads as TGTGCCAGCAGCCACTATAGACAGGGAGCTCTAGCCAAAAACATTCAGTACTTC. This encodes CASSHYRQGALAKNIQYF.

This sequence joins TRBV2 and TRBJ2-3; D gene unclear. Looked up from germline, CDR1 is SNHLY and CDR2 is FYNNEI. The CDR3 length is 14 residues. V was shortened by 4 bases and J by 5 bases, with 13 bases between the two germline ends. The CDR3 region is CASSVRRERDTQYF. The CDR3 bases are TGTGCCAGCAGTGTGCGGCGTGAAAGAGATACGCAGTATTTT. Drawing the rest from reference TRBV2 and TRBJ2-3, the complete variable domain is EPEVTQTPSHQVTQMGQEVILRCVPISNHLYFYWYRQILGQKVEFLVSFYNNEISEKSEIFDDQFSVERPDGSNFTLKIRSTKLEDSAMYFCASSVRRERDTQYFGPGTRLTVL.

The chain uses TRBV5-4 and TRBJ1-1; D call uncertain. Germline V gives CDR1 SGHNT, CDR2 YYREEE (reference sequence). The CDR3 length is 13 residues. Trimming took 1 base from V and 1 from J, leaving 5 bases between them. CDR3 nucleotide sequence: TGTGCCAGCAGCTTGACCAGGAACACTGAAGCTTTCTTT. As protein: CASSLTRNTEAFF.